A single sample gave rise to the 17 T cell receptor beta chains below, sequenced in a study of T cell repertoires and HLA-DP antigens. No antigen has been identified for these receptors. Using immunoSEQ multiplex PCR, the repertoire was profiled, and TCRdb retains in-frame clones only, with some absent. The top ten hold roughly 1.5% of the sample, which has fewer than 75,000 clones, just under 80% seen once. Sequenced sample: CD4+ T cells from PBMCs. Receptors were obtained from a man aged 60-69 years in good health and CMV-seronegative.

The rearrangement joins TRBV19 to TRBJ2-7; 7 bases are a match to TRBD1. CDR1 LNHDA and CDR2 SQIVND come from the germline V gene (reference sequence). The CDR3 loop spans 16 amino acids. V lost 0 bases, J lost 1 base, and 6 bases stayed unmatched. For the CDR3, the DNA is TGTGCCAGTAGTATAGATCAAGGGGGACAGTCCTACGAGCAGTACGTC. Its protein product is CASSIDQGGQSYEQYV.

The chain couples TRBV7-2 to TRBJ2-3; no clear D. Trimming left V 5 bases short and J 1 base short, with 10 bases between. Germline lookup yields CDR1 SGHTA and CDR2 FQGNSA. The CDR3 runs to 14 residues. The chain's CDR3 is CASSLQVGTDTQYF. The CDR3 DNA reads TGTGCCAGCAGCCTGCAAGTAGGCACAGATACGCAGTATTTT. Combining the CDR3 with reference TRBV7-2 and TRBJ2-3 gives the whole variable domain GAGVSQSPSNKVTEKGKDVELRCDPISGHTALYWYRQSLGQGLEFLIYFQGNSAPDKSGLPSDRFSAERTGGSVSTLTIQRTQQEDSAVYLCASSLQVGTDTQYFGPGTRLTVL.

The chain recombines TRBV6-5 with TRBJ1-5, with D perhaps TRBD1 (6 bases). Trimming pared 4 bases from V and 5 bases from J, leaving 12 bases between. The CDR3 is made up of 14 amino acids. The V gene's germline CDR1 is MNHEY and CDR2 SVGAGI. The CDR3 here is CASSSTGAYQPQHF. DNA of the CDR3: TGTGCCAGCAGTTCGACAGGCGCTTATCAGCCCCAGCATTTT.

V usage is TRBV7-2 and J usage is TRBJ2-5; TRBD1 is a possible D gene (6 bases). This CDR3 contains 14 residues. The germline V gene has CDR1 SGHTA and CDR2 FQGNSA. The ends were cut back, 3 bases at V and 4 bases at J, with 12 bases in the middle. CDR3 loop: CASSFQGMGETQYF. The CDR3 bases are TGTGCCAGCAGCTTCCAGGGGATGGGAGAGACCCAGTACTTC.

This chain joins TRBV7-3 and TRBJ2-1, with TRBD2 identical over 9 bases. Trimming cost V 1 base and J 5 bases; bases outside gene matches: 6. CDR1 and CDR2 from the germline V gene are SGHTA and FQGTGA. There are 16 residues in the CDR3. CDR3 coding DNA: TGTGCCAGCAGCTTAATAGGCGGGAGGGCCGACAATGAGCAGTTCTTC. Translation gives CASSLIGGRADNEQFF. The variable domain in full, with the rest retrieved from reference TRBV7-3 and TRBJ2-1, is GAGVSQTPSNKVTEKGKYVELRCDPISGHTALYWYRQSLGQGPEFLIYFQGTGAADDSGLPNDRFFAVRPEGSVSTLKIQRTERGDSAVYLCASSLIGGRADNEQFFGPGTRLTVL.

This clone was recorded a few times. J is TRBJ1-3 and V is TRBV7-9; D gene uncertain. The CDR3 is made up of 13 amino acids. V was cut by 3 bases and J by 4 bases, with 7 bases left in between. Germline V gene sequence: CDR1 SEHNR, CDR2 FQNEAQ (reference sequence). Here the CDR3 reads CASSLDLGNTIYF. The CDR3 coding sequence is TGTGCCAGCAGCTTGGACCTAGGAAACACCATATATTTT.

V is TRBV14 and J is TRBJ2-3; TRBD1 is a possible D gene (6 bases). Trimming stripped 4 bases from V and 4 bases from J, with 12 bases between. Germline V gene data show CDR1 as SGHDN and CDR2 as FVKESK. The CDR3 has 14 amino acids. The CDR3 nucleotides are TGTGCCAGCAGCCCTGAAGGGGGAGCAGATACGCAGTATTTT. Translating it yields CASSPEGGADTQYF.

This clone was detected once. This rearrangement joins TRBV2 to TRBJ1-1; D is ambiguous. Germline values: CDR1 SNHLY, CDR2 FYNNEI. Trimming took off 1 base at V and 10 bases at J, with 7 bases between the two ends. This CDR3 has 11 residues. The CDR3 DNA follows: TGTGCCAGCAGTGAAGGGCAGGTAGCTTTCTTT. Residues: CASSEGQVAFF. Variable domain in full (rest from reference TRBV2 and TRBJ1-1): EPEVTQTPSHQVTQMGQEVILRCVPISNHLYFYWYRQILGQKVEFLVSFYNNEISEKSEIFDDQFSVERPDGSNFTLKIRSTKLEDSAMYFCASSEGQVAFFGQGTRLTVV.

The CDR3 bases are TGCGCCAGCAGCTTGAGGACCGCGAACACCGGGGAGCTGTTTTTT. Its translation is CASSLRTANTGELFF. The chain uses TRBV5-1 and TRBJ2-2; unclear D gene. CDR1 and CDR2 (germline): SGHRS, YFSETQ. V lost 1 base and J lost 0, with 7 bases in between. This CDR3 is built from 15 residues. The entire variable domain, with the rest obtained from reference TRBV5-1 and TRBJ2-2, is as follows: KAGVTQTPRYLIKTRGQQVTLSCSPISGHRSVSWYQQTPGQGLQFLFEYFSETQRNKGNFPGRFSGRQFSNSRSEMNVSTLELGDSALYLCASSLRTANTGELFFGEGSRLTVL.

This clone was observed a handful of times. The rearrangement links TRBV4-1 to TRBJ1-2; 10 positions agree with TRBD1. Germline values: CDR1 MGHRA, CDR2 YSYEKL. With 0 bases clipped from V and 7 bases from J, the junction kept 11 bases outside the gene matches. This CDR3 contains 17 residues. For the CDR3, the DNA is TGCGCCAGCAGCCAAGATATAGTCCGTGACAGGGGGCTTGGCTACACCTTC. Translated, it gives CASSQDIVRDRGLGYTF.

The chain carries TRBV29-1 and TRBJ1-1; D unresolved. The CDR3 runs 12 residues. The V gene's germline CDR1 is SQVTM and CDR2 ANQGSEA. V shed 7 bases and J shed 3 bases, with 12 bases lying between them. The CDR3: CSAKDGYTEAFF. CDR3 DNA sequence: TGCAGCGCTAAGGACGGCTACACTGAAGCTTTCTTT.

The genes are TRBV6-6 and TRBJ2-1; D not resolved. The V end lost 4 bases, the J end lost 7 bases, and 8 bases lay between the germline ends. CDR3 length: 12 amino acids. Germline values: CDR1 MNHNY, CDR2 SVGAGI (reference sequence). The CDR3 coding sequence is TGTGCCAGCAGTTCCCCGACTAATGAGCAGTTCTTC. It is translated as CASSSPTNEQFF.

The CDR3 DNA reads TGTGCCATCAGCGAGGCGGGACAGGGGTCTACAGGGCGAGCTTTCTTT. It yields the protein CAISEAGQGSTGRAFF. This chain uses TRBV10-3 with TRBJ1-1, with 10 bases fitting TRBD1. This CDR3 spans 16 amino acids. The V gene's germline CDR1 is ENHRY and CDR2 SYGVKD. J lost 10 bases, V lost 6 bases, and 17 bases had no gene match.

This clone was recorded once. The chain carries TRBV5-6 and TRBJ1-1, with a possible D match to TRBD1 (6 bases). Trimming took 4 bases from V and 4 from J, leaving 26 bases between them. The CDR3 is made up of 18 amino acids. Germline assignment: CDR1 SGHDT and CDR2 YYEEEE. The CDR3 DNA sequence: TGTGCCAGCAGCGCATCCCGCGAGAGGGGCAGGGGTTCCACTGAAGCTTTCTTT. This gives the protein CASSASRERGRGSTEAFF.

The chain carries TRBV7-8 and TRBJ1-6, with 8 bases aligning to TRBD1. Unmatched junction bases numbered 1, after V lost 1 base and J lost 5 bases. The CDR3 is 15 residues long. Germline V CDR1 and CDR2: SGHVS, FQNEAQ. This CDR3 reads CASSLVTGDNSPLHF. The CDR3 DNA reads as TGTGCCAGCAGCTTAGTGACAGGGGATAATTCACCCCTCCACTTT.

As concerns this clone: Other DNA sequences in the same sample also yield this CDR3. For the CDR3, the DNA is TGCAGTGCTAGTCCCAACTATGGCTACACCTTC. This translates into CSASPNYGYTF. This rearrangement joins TRBV20-1 to TRBJ1-2; D uncertain. The CDR3 totals 11 residues. Trimming shortened V by 3 bases and J by 2 bases, and 4 bases separated the two germline ends. The germline CDR1 and CDR2 sequences are DFQATT and SNEGSKA (reference sequence).

Only one count was recorded for this clone. This chain uses TRBV7-9 with TRBJ1-2, with 12 bases lining up with TRBD1. Trimming took 1 base from V and 4 from J; bases not matched to a gene: 4. CDR1 and CDR2 from the germline V gene are SEHNR and FQNEAQ (reference sequence). The CDR3 sequence is 16 residues long. CDR3 coding DNA: TGTGCCAGCAGCTTAGAGGGACAGGGGGCTTTCTATGGCTACACCTTC. Translated: CASSLEGQGAFYGYTF.